This TCR beta chain was recorded in a study of shared clonotypes between healthy human individuals. Concerning this clone: Its specificity is not known.

Points from the study as a whole: It was observed that roughly 5% of naive CD4 clonotypes were shared across several donors.

The CDR3 length is 17 residues. Germline V gene sequence: CDR1 SGHVS, CDR2 FQNEAQ. The ends were cut back, 5 bases at V and 1 base at J, with 18 bases in the middle. Data came from immunoSEQ multiplex PCR; TCRdb stores just in-frame clones and leaves some out. This sample yields 2.3 million or so clones, of which roughly 93% are seen a single time; 0.3% to 0.4% belongs to the top ten. This sequence originates from a man aged 18 to 30 in good health. Some clones in this sample may be carry-over from other donors' samples. The source material was naive CD4+ T cells from PBMCs. Subset: CD45RA+ positively selected. The chain joins TRBV7-8 to TRBJ2-1, with D perhaps matching TRBD2 (5 bases). The CDR3 DNA is TGTGCCAGCAGCCCCCGGCGGGCCTTTCCATCCTACAATGAGCAGTTCTTC. The encoded protein is CASSPRRAFPSYNEQFF.